The next 23 T cell receptor beta chains were all read from a single sample in a study of T cell changes during pregnancy in multiple sclerosis. The table came from immunoSEQ multiplex PCR; TCRdb's copy has only in-frame clones and leaves some out. The sample consists of nearly 60,000 clones, roughly 89% of them appearing once. Specimen: CD4+ T cells from peripheral blood mononuclear cells, collected after pregnancy. Receptors originate from a female donor in good health, enrolled as a control in a pregnancy study.

The chain combines TRBV9 with TRBJ1-2; 7 positions match TRBD1. The CDR3 consists of 12 residues. Looked up from germline, CDR1 is SGDLS and CDR2 is YYNGEE. The V segment lost 1 base and the J segment 7 bases; nucleotides outside the gene matches: 1. CDR3 nucleotides: TGTGCCAGCAGCGTAAGGACAGGTGGCTACACCTTC. It yields the protein CASSVRTGGYTF.

The CDR3 is CASSQDAGAGTEAFF. CDR3 DNA: TGCGCCAGCAGCCAAGATGCAGGGGCCGGGACTGAAGCTTTCTTT. V is TRBV4-3 and J is TRBJ1-1; perhaps TRBD1 as D (6 bases). This CDR3 comprises 15 residues. Germline CDR1 LGHNA, CDR2 YSLEER. Trimming removed 0 bases from V and 5 bases from J, with 13 bases in between.

The chain uses TRBV7-3 and TRBJ2-3; possible D gene TRBD2, 6 bases. The V gene's germline CDR1 is SGHTA and CDR2 FQGTGA. Trimming pared 5 bases from V and 12 bases from J, leaving 15 bases between. This CDR3 spans 12 amino acids. The CDR3 sequence is CASSPGTGSQYF. For the CDR3, the DNA is TGTGCCAGCAGCCCCGGGACTGGCTCACAGTATTTT.

The V and J genes are TRBV15 and TRBJ1-1; no definite D call. Trimming removed 0 bases at V and 11 bases at J, with 13 bases between. The germline CDR1 and CDR2 sequences are LNHNV and YYDKDF (reference sequence). The CDR3 is 13 residues long. The CDR3 nucleotides read TGTGCCACCAGCAGAGATCCCCTGCAGGCCGCTTTCTTT. Its translation is CATSRDPLQAAFF.

This clone was observed a single time. V usage is TRBV5-4 and J usage is TRBJ2-3; TRBD2 matches 12 bases. CDR3 length: 15 residues. Germline trimming cut 4 bases from V and 4 bases from J; bases unmatched to any gene: 4. Germline lookup yields CDR1 SGHNT and CDR2 YYREEE (reference sequence). The CDR3 here is CASSQGLAGPDTQYF. Here the CDR3 DNA reads TGTGCCAGCAGCCAAGGACTAGCGGGGCCAGATACGCAGTATTTT. Filled out from reference TRBV5-4 and TRBJ2-3, the complete variable domain reads ETGVTQSPTHLIKTRGQQVTLRCSSQSGHNTVSWYQQALGQGPQFIFQYYREEENGRGNFPPRFSGLQFPNYSSELNVNALELDDSALYLCASSQGLAGPDTQYFGPGTRLTVL.

The chain uses TRBV11-2 and TRBJ1-6; D is unclear. The CDR3 sequence is 16 residues long. The germline CDR1 and CDR2 sequences are SGHAT and FQNNGV. The germline V and J ends were trimmed by 2 bases and 6 bases, with 14 bases remaining between them. The CDR3 loop reads CASSLSFGSVNSPLHF. The CDR3 DNA reads as TGTGCCAGCAGCTTATCCTTCGGCAGCGTTAATTCACCCCTCCACTTT.

This clone was seen only a few times. The rearrangement uses TRBV4-1 and TRBJ2-7; 9 bases fit TRBD1. J lost 6 bases, V lost 0 bases, and 6 bases had no gene match. The CDR3 extends over 15 amino acids. Germline loops: CDR1 MGHRA, CDR2 YSYEKL. The CDR3 nucleotides are TGCGCCAGCAGCCAAGATGAACAGGGGGCGGTCGAGCAGTACTTC. This encodes CASSQDEQGAVEQYF.

The chain links TRBV2 to TRBJ2-1; D unclear. V was trimmed by 3 bases and J by 3 bases, leaving 9 bases between them. CDR3 length: 14 residues. Germline V lookup: CDR1 SNHLY, CDR2 FYNNEI. Written as DNA, the CDR3 is TGTGCCAGCAGTGACAGGTCATTCTACAATGAGCAGTTCTTC. Translation gives CASSDRSFYNEQFF. Full variable domain (missing parts from reference TRBV2 and TRBJ2-1): EPEVTQTPSHQVTQMGQEVILRCVPISNHLYFYWYRQILGQKVEFLVSFYNNEISEKSEIFDDQFSVERPDGSNFTLKIRSTKLEDSAMYFCASSDRSFYNEQFFGPGTRLTVL.

The rearrangement uses TRBV19 and TRBJ2-7, with D possibly being TRBD1 (6 bases). CDR1 LNHDA and CDR2 SQIVND come from the germline V gene (reference sequence). CDR3 size: 16 residues. V lost 1 base and J 2 bases, leaving 15 bases between the germline ends. CDR3 sequence reads: CASSIGPGETPYEQYF. CDR3 in DNA: TGTGCCAGTAGTATAGGTCCAGGGGAGACCCCCTACGAGCAGTACTTC. Complete variable domain (other parts from reference TRBV19 and TRBJ2-7): DGGITQSPKYLFRKEGQNVTLSCEQNLNHDAMYWYRQDPGQGLRLIYYSQIVNDFQKGDIAEGYSVSREKKESFPLTVTSAQKNPTAFYLCASSIGPGETPYEQYFGPGTRLTVT.

V gene TRBV6-5 combines with J gene TRBJ1-1, with 10 bases lining up with TRBD1. The germline V gene has CDR1 MNHEY and CDR2 SVGAGI. J lost 5 bases, V lost 2 bases, and 8 bases had no gene match. This CDR3 has 16 residues. This chain's CDR3 is CASSYPFGQGGTEAFF. CDR3 DNA: TGTGCCAGCAGTTACCCTTTTGGACAGGGGGGGACTGAAGCTTTCTTT.

This clone was seen once. J is TRBJ2-3 and V is TRBV11-2; D possibly corresponds to TRBD2 (6 bases). The CDR3 has 11 amino acids. V lost 5 bases and J lost 6, with 6 bases in between. CDR1 and CDR2 from the germline V gene are SGHAT and FQNNGV. The CDR3 sequence is CASSRGDTQYF. CDR3 nucleotides: TGTGCCAGCAGCCGGGGGGATACGCAGTATTTT.

The rearrangement joins TRBV7-3 to TRBJ2-5, with 8 bases aligning to TRBD2. The CDR3 is made up of 13 amino acids. Germline V CDR1 and CDR2: SGHTA, FQGTGA. With 3 bases clipped from V and 5 bases from J, the junction kept 2 bases outside the gene matches. DNA for the CDR3: TGTGCCAGCAGCTTCCGGGAGGGCGAGACCCAGTACTTC. This encodes CASSFREGETQYF.

The J gene is TRBJ1-2, the V gene TRBV10-3; D possibly corresponds to TRBD1 (6 bases). CDR1 is ENHRY and CDR2 is SYGVKD in the germline V gene. V was cut by 6 bases and J by 7 bases, with 15 bases left in between. The CDR3 covers 13 residues. The CDR3 DNA sequence: TGTGCCATCAGCGCCGCAGGGGAACGTGGCTACACCTTC. As protein: CAISAAGERGYTF.

The chain employs TRBV27 and TRBJ2-4, with TRBD2 matching over 8 bases. The CDR3 is 13 residues long. The V gene end was trimmed by 2 bases and the J gene end by 8 bases; junction bases not matched to a gene: 2. The V gene's germline CDR1 is MNHEY and CDR2 SMNVEV (reference sequence). CDR3 DNA: TGTGCCAGCAGTTTACTCGGGAGGGACATTCAGTACTTC. It encodes CASSLLGRDIQYF.

The chain links TRBV12-5 to TRBJ1-3, with 10 bases that match TRBD1. This CDR3 comprises 19 residues. Trimming at V came to 2 bases and at J to 0 bases, leaving 10 bases not matched to a gene. Per germline, CDR1 LGHNT and CDR2 FRNRAP. As DNA, the CDR3 is TGTGCTAGTGGTTTGAGGATATGGGACAGGGGCCGCTCTGGAAACACCATATATTTT. It translates to CASGLRIWDRGRSGNTIYF.

V is TRBV5-6 and J is TRBJ2-7; no firm D call. Trimming pared 5 bases from V and 0 bases from J, leaving 6 bases between. This CDR3 region has 12 residues. CDR1 and CDR2 (germline): SGHDT, YYEEEE. DNA for the CDR3: TGTGCCAGCAGTTCTAGCTCCTACGAGCAGTACTTC. Translated, it gives CASSSSSYEQYF.

This chain links TRBV2 with TRBJ1-6, with 7 bases matching TRBD1. Looked up from germline, CDR1 is SNHLY and CDR2 is FYNNEI. The CDR3 spans 13 residues. V lost 6 bases, J lost 5 bases, and 1 base stayed unmatched. CDR3 nucleotides: TGTGCCAGCAGACAGGGGCATAATTCACCCCTCCACTTT. Protein sequence: CASRQGHNSPLHF.

The V gene is TRBV7-8, the J gene TRBJ1-1; 10 nucleotides line up with TRBD1. Germline values: CDR1 SGHVS, CDR2 FQNEAQ. Losses at the gene ends were 1 base for V and 5 bases for J; bases not matched to a gene: 10. The CDR3 consists of 17 residues. CDR3 residues: CASSLVGTGAMGTEAFF. The CDR3 DNA reads TGTGCCAGCAGCTTAGTGGGGACAGGGGCGATGGGTACTGAAGCTTTCTTT. Variable domain in full (rest from reference TRBV7-8 and TRBJ1-1): GAGVSQSPRYKVAKRGQDVALRCDPISGHVSLFWYQQALGQGPEFLTYFQNEAQLDKSGLPSDRFFAERPEGSVSTLKIQRTQQEDSAVYLCASSLVGTGAMGTEAFFGQGTRLTVV.

This chain joins TRBV18 and TRBJ2-6; D unclear. Germline CDR1 and CDR2: KGHSH and LQKENI. V gave up 3 bases and J gave up 0 bases, with 3 bases separating them. CDR3 length equals 14 residues. CDR3 nucleotide sequence: TGTGCCAGCTCACCCAGCTCTGGGGCCAACGTCCTGACTTTC. Residues: CASSPSSGANVLTF.

The rearrangement uses TRBV11-3 and TRBJ1-3; a possible D gene is TRBD1 (5 bases). The germline gives CDR1 SGHNT, CDR2 YENEEA. The CDR3 has 18 amino acids. V lost 4 bases, J lost 0 bases, and 19 bases lay in between. The CDR3 DNA is TGTGCCAGCAGCTCGGCGGCGGGGCACTTGATCTCTGGAAACACCATATATTTT. Translation: CASSSAAGHLISGNTIYF.

The rearrangement joins TRBV19 to TRBJ2-3; tentatively, D is TRBD2 (6 bases). The CDR3 length is 16 residues. Trimming shortened V by 1 base and J by 2 bases, and 13 bases separated the two germline ends. CDR1 and CDR2 (germline): LNHDA, SQIVND (reference sequence). The CDR3 protein is CASSIVGGGFTDTQYF. The CDR3 coding sequence is TGTGCCAGTAGTATAGTGGGTGGAGGGTTCACAGATACGCAGTATTTT.

This clone was observed once. This chain links TRBV6-6 with TRBJ1-3; weak D call: TRBD1 (6 bases). Germline CDR1 MNHNY, CDR2 SVGAGI (reference sequence). The CDR3 spans 16 residues. Trimming stripped 6 bases from V and 0 bases from J, with 15 bases between. CDR3 sequence (DNA): TGTGCCAGCAGCCTACAGGGCCCCTACTCTGGAAACACCATATATTTT. Protein sequence: CASSLQGPYSGNTIYF.

The gene calls are TRBV10-3 and TRBJ2-7; 7 bases match TRBD1. V trimming: 8 bases; J trimming: 7 bases; junction bases outside the gene matches: 5. This CDR3 is 11 amino acids long. Germline V CDR1 and CDR2: ENHRY, SYGVKD. The CDR3 loop is CAIALQGEQYF. CDR3 bases: TGTGCCATCGCCTTACAGGGGGAGCAGTACTTC.